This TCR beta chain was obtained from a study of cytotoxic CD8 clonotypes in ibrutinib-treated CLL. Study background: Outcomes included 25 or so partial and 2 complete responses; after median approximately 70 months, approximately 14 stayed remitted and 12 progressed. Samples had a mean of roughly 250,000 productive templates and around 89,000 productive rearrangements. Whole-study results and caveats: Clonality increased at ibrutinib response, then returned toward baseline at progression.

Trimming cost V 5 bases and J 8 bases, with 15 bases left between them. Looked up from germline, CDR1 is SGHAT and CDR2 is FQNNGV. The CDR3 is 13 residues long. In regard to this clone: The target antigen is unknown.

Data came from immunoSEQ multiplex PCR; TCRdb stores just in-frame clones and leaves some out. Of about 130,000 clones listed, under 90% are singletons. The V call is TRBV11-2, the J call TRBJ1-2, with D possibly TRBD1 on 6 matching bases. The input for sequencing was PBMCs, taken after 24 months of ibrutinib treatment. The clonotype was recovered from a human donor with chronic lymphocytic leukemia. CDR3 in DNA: TGTGCCAGCAGCCGAATGGCAGGACAGGGCTACACCTTC. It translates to CASSRMAGQGYTF.